The 23 T cell receptor beta chains below all came from one sample that was sequenced in a study of shared clonotypes between healthy human individuals. Data came from immunoSEQ multiplex PCR; TCRdb stores just in-frame clones and leaves some out. The repertoire includes 950,000 to 1,300,000 clones, about 75% of them detected once, and approximately 1.5% sits in the top ten. What was sequenced was memory CD4+ T cells sorted from blood. Subset specified: CD45RA-negative fraction. The receptors derive from a man aged 18 to 30 in good health.

This chain uses TRBV7-2 with TRBJ2-1; D is undetermined. The germline V and J ends were trimmed by 6 bases and 2 bases, with 20 bases remaining between them. The length of the CDR3 is 17 residues. Germline V lookup: CDR1 SGHTA, CDR2 FQGNSA. DNA for the CDR3: TGTGCCAGCAGTCTTGGATGGGCGGCCGGGCCCTACAATGAGCAGTTCTTC. Translation: CASSLGWAAGPYNEQFF.

V and J are TRBV5-1 and TRBJ1-1, with a tentative D call TRBD1 (5 bases). V lost 4 bases and J 1 base, leaving 11 bases between the germline ends. The germline CDR1 and CDR2 sequences are SGHRS and YFSETQ. The CDR3 totals 14 residues. The CDR3 nucleotides are TGCGCCAGCAGCGTTACAGGTAGGAACACTGAAGCTTTCTTT. Translated, it gives CASSVTGRNTEAFF.

The rearrangement links TRBV5-6 to TRBJ2-3; D might be TRBD1 (6 bases). Germline loops: CDR1 SGHDT, CDR2 YYEEEE. The length of the CDR3 is 15 residues. V was shortened by 5 bases and J by 0 bases, with 13 bases between the two germline ends. CDR3 DNA sequence: TGTGCCAGCAGTTATACAGGGCTGAGCACAGATACGCAGTATTTT. This sequence encodes CASSYTGLSTDTQYF.

The chain has TRBV4-3 and TRBJ2-2, with 7 nucleotides matching TRBD2. The germline V gene has CDR1 LGHNA and CDR2 YSLEER. This CDR3 is built from 17 residues. Trimming took 0 bases from V and 6 from J; bases not matched to a gene: 10. The CDR3 DNA follows: TGCGCCAGCAGCCAAGATCGGGGGGTGATGGCCCCCGGGGAGCTGTTTTTT. Translation gives CASSQDRGVMAPGELFF.

The gene calls are TRBV6-5 and TRBJ2-7, with TRBD2 identical over 7 bases. Germline values: CDR1 MNHEY, CDR2 SVGAGI. The CDR3 is 13 residues long. The V gene end was trimmed by 6 bases and the J gene end by 3 bases; junction bases not matched to a gene: 5. For the CDR3, the DNA is TGTGCCAGCAGCCCGTGGGGGGGCTACGAGCAGTACTTC. Its translation: CASSPWGGYEQYF.

The chain couples TRBV4-2 to TRBJ1-5; D is unresolved. V lost 1 base and J lost 4, with 17 bases in between. This CDR3 is built from 17 residues. Per germline, CDR1 LGHNA and CDR2 YNFKEQ. CDR3 sequence: CASSQGFGGETNQPQHF. The CDR3 bases are TGTGCCAGCAGCCAAGGATTCGGCGGGGAGACGAATCAGCCCCAGCATTTT.

This chain connects TRBV7-2 to TRBJ2-2, with TRBD1 identical over 8 bases. The germline V gene has CDR1 SGHTA and CDR2 FQGNSA. The CDR3 has 16 residues. V was pared by 4 bases and J by 4 bases, with 8 bases of the junction left unmatched. The CDR3 region has the DNA TGTGCCAGCAGCTCGACAGGGGTATGGGGCACCGGGGAGCTGTTTTTT. Protein product: CASSSTGVWGTGELFF.

The chain employs TRBV4-2 and TRBJ2-5; the match to TRBD2 covers 7 bases. There are 13 residues in the CDR3. The trim removed 5 bases at V and 5 bases at J, leaving 5 bases unmatched. Germline values: CDR1 LGHNA, CDR2 YNFKEQ. The CDR3 loop reads CASSISGVETQYF. The CDR3, as DNA: TGTGCCAGCAGCATAAGCGGGGTTGAGACCCAGTACTTC.

A word on this clone: Other DNA sequences in this specimen translate into the identical CDR3. The genes are TRBV6-5 and TRBJ2-1, with 8 positions matching TRBD1. V lost 2 bases to trimming and J lost 1 base; unmatched junction nucleotides: 1. Germline V CDR1 and CDR2: MNHEY, SVGAGI. The CDR3 spans 15 residues. This CDR3 is CASSYDRGSYNEQFF. As DNA, the CDR3 is TGTGCCAGCAGTTACGACAGGGGTTCCTACAATGAGCAGTTCTTC.

The chain carries TRBV6-5 and TRBJ2-7, with TRBD2 matching over 13 bases. Trimming took 2 bases from V and 2 from J; bases not matched to a gene: 3. The length of the CDR3 is 16 residues. Per germline, CDR1 MNHEY and CDR2 SVGAGI. CDR3 DNA: TGTGCCAGCAGTTACACCGGACTAGCGGGAGCCTACGAGCAGTACTTC. It translates to CASSYTGLAGAYEQYF.

The chain recombines TRBV5-4 with TRBJ2-1; perhaps TRBD1 as D (6 bases). Germline CDR1 SGHNT, CDR2 YYREEE (reference sequence). Trimming shortened V by 4 bases and J by 4 bases, and 15 bases separated the two germline ends. The length of the CDR3 is 15 residues. The CDR3 spells CASSAGGTPYNEQFF. CDR3 sequence (DNA): TGTGCCAGCAGCGCTGGTGGGACACCTTACAATGAGCAGTTCTTC.

The J gene is TRBJ2-1, the V gene TRBV5-1; 10 bases are shared with TRBD2. Germline V gives CDR1 SGHRS, CDR2 YFSETQ. This CDR3 is built from 18 residues. J was trimmed by 1 base and V by 1 base; bases with no gene match: 8. The DNA for the CDR3 is TGCGCCAGCAGCTTGTCTCCTTTAGCGGGAGGATCCTACAATGAGCAGTTCTTC. As protein: CASSLSPLAGGSYNEQFF.

In this sample, this clone turned up a few times. The V and J genes are TRBV5-4 and TRBJ2-2; D perhaps matches TRBD1 (6 bases). CDR1 is SGHNT and CDR2 is YYREEE in the germline V gene (reference sequence). This CDR3 contains 15 residues. V gave up 4 bases and J gave up 9 bases, with 19 bases separating them. CDR3 loop: CASSDQRQAFRELFF. DNA for the CDR3: TGTGCCAGCAGCGACCAGAGACAGGCCTTCCGGGAGCTGTTTTTT.

The chain couples TRBV6-1 to TRBJ2-3; weak D call: TRBD1 (6 bases). CDR1 MNHNS and CDR2 SASEGT come from the germline V gene. V was clipped by 7 bases and J by 2 bases, with 16 bases between them. The CDR3 extends over 15 amino acids. In DNA form, the CDR3 reads TGTGCCAGCACCTTGGAGGACAGTTTCACAGATACGCAGTATTTT. As protein: CASTLEDSFTDTQYF.

The rearrangement links TRBV18 to TRBJ1-2, with 7 bases matching TRBD1. Germline lookup yields CDR1 KGHSH and CDR2 LQKENI. Trimming removed 4 bases from V and 7 bases from J; junction bases left unmatched: 3. The CDR3 is 12 residues long. CDR3 region: CASSRAGGGYTF. The DNA for the CDR3 is TGTGCCAGCTCACGAGCAGGGGGTGGCTACACCTTC.

This clone was seen more than once but under ten times. The V call is TRBV11-1, the J call TRBJ2-3, with 12 bases lining up with TRBD1. With V trimmed by 8 bases and J by 6 bases, 6 bases remained unmatched. The length of the CDR3 is 14 residues. The germline V gene has CDR1 SGHAT and CDR2 FQDESV (reference sequence). The CDR3 loop reads CASWGQGAGDTQYF. As DNA, the CDR3 is TGTGCCAGCTGGGGACAGGGGGCCGGTGATACGCAGTATTTT. Together with reference TRBV11-1 and TRBJ2-3, the CDR3 gives the full variable domain: EAEVAQSPRYKITEKSQAVAFWCDPISGHATLYWYRQILGQGPELLVQFQDESVVDDSQLPKDRFSAERLKGVDSTLKIQPAELGDSAMYLCASWGQGAGDTQYFGPGTRLTVL.

Many counts were recorded for this clone. V usage is TRBV5-4 and J usage is TRBJ1-1; TRBD1 matches 9 bases. Germline V gene lookup returns CDR1 SGHNT and CDR2 YYREEE (reference sequence). The CDR3 has 16 residues. After removal of 0 bases from V and 6 bases from J, the junction contained 9 bases not matched to a gene. The CDR3 DNA reads TGTGCCAGCAGCTTGGGGCAGACAGGGGGATTGGCTGAAGCTTTCTTT. This encodes CASSLGQTGGLAEAFF. The full variable domain, in which reference TRBV5-4 and TRBJ1-1 provide the parts outside the CDR3, is ETGVTQSPTHLIKTRGQQVTLRCSSQSGHNTVSWYQQALGQGPQFIFQYYREEENGRGNFPPRFSGLQFPNYSSELNVNALELDDSALYLCASSLGQTGGLAEAFFGQGTRLTVV.

The chain uses TRBV7-6 and TRBJ1-1, with D maybe TRBD1 (6 bases). The CDR3 length is 14 residues. The V end lost 1 base, the J end lost 10 bases, and 16 bases lay between the germline ends. Germline lookup yields CDR1 SGHVS and CDR2 FNYEAQ. CDR3 amino acids: CASSLGDSGDRAFF. In DNA, the CDR3 is TGTGCCAGCAGCTTAGGGGATTCAGGGGACCGAGCTTTCTTT.

This chain uses TRBV19 with TRBJ2-2; no reliable D call. From germline, CDR1 is LNHDA and CDR2 SQIVND (reference sequence). This CDR3 has 14 residues. The V and J ends lost 2 bases and 4 bases respectively, with 8 bases between them. The CDR3 DNA is TGTGCCAGTAGTATAAGGCCGGGCACCGGGGAGCTGTTTTTT. Amino acids: CASSIRPGTGELFF.

The CDR3: CAISDLGLGSTDTQYF. The CDR3 DNA reads as TGTGCCATCAGTGACCTAGGACTAGGTAGCACAGATACGCAGTATTTT. The chain links TRBV10-3 to TRBJ2-3; TRBD2 matches 7 bases. The CDR3 length is 16 residues. Per germline, CDR1 ENHRY and CDR2 SYGVKD. The V and J ends lost 3 bases and 0 bases, in that order; junction bases with no gene match: 6.

The gene calls are TRBV5-1 and TRBJ1-5; no firm D call. The CDR3 spans 13 residues. Trimming pared 4 bases from V and 3 bases from J, leaving 8 bases between. Germline V CDR1 and CDR2: SGHRS, YFSETQ. The CDR3 region is CASSPGVNQPQHF. The CDR3 DNA is TGCGCCAGCAGCCCCGGAGTCAATCAGCCCCAGCATTTT.

The chain is built from TRBV7-8 and TRBJ1-1; D gene uncertain. The CDR3 contains 16 residues. Trimming cost V 5 bases and J 1 base, with 17 bases left between them. Germline assignment: CDR1 SGHVS and CDR2 FQNEAQ. The CDR3: CASSNSGQVPNTEAFF. In nucleotides, the CDR3 is TGTGCCAGCAGCAATAGTGGGCAGGTGCCGAACACTGAAGCTTTCTTT.

V and J are TRBV9 and TRBJ2-2; no firm D call. Trimming removed 3 bases at V and 1 base at J, with 13 bases between. This CDR3 is 16 amino acids long. Germline V lookup: CDR1 SGDLS, CDR2 YYNGEE. The CDR3 loop is CASSGPPGQNTGELFF. The CDR3 DNA is TGTGCCAGCAGCGGACCCCCGGGCCAGAACACCGGGGAGCTGTTTTTT.